A single sample is the source of the 4 T cell receptor beta chains below, sequenced in a study of identical twins. TCRdb analysed the 5' RACE reads with MiXCR anew, one entry per CDR3 protein. The table includes fewer than 900,000 distinct CDR3 sequences, about 20% detected once. Separately, the same data were catalogued under a study of T cells expressing NK-cell markers.

Material for sequencing was PBMCs. These receptors all stem from a woman aged 18-29 years in good health.

This clonotype was counted many times. The V gene is TRBV20-1, the J gene TRBJ2-1, with D possibly being TRBD2 (6 bases). The germline gives CDR1 DFQATT, CDR2 SNEGSKA (reference sequence). The ends were cut back, 3 bases at V and 8 bases at J, with 11 bases in the middle. This CDR3 contains 12 residues. CDR3 loop: CSASRDSDEQFF. The CDR3 region has the DNA TGCAGTGCTAGTCGGGACTCCGATGAGCAGTTCTTC.

This clonotype was seen ten or more times. The rearrangement links TRBV5-1 to TRBJ2-7; 11 nucleotides agree with TRBD2. CDR3 size: 19 residues. Germline V gene sequence: CDR1 SGHRS, CDR2 YFSETQ. The trim removed 4 bases at V and 2 bases at J, leaving 17 bases unmatched. The CDR3 loop reads CASSLRPTSSGRDAYEQYF. The CDR3 DNA is TGCGCCAGCAGCCTCCGCCCGACGAGTAGCGGGAGGGACGCCTACGAGCAGTACTTC. The variable domain in full, completed from reference TRBV5-1 and TRBJ2-7, reads KAGVTQTPRYLIKTRGQQVTLSCSPISGHRSVSWYQQTPGQGLQFLFEYFSETQRNKGNFPGRFSGRQFSNSRSEMNVSTLELGDSALYLCASSLRPTSSGRDAYEQYFGPGTRLTVT.

J is TRBJ2-2 and V is TRBV20-1; perhaps TRBD2 as D (6 bases). V was cut by 3 bases and J by 7 bases, with 15 bases left in between. The V gene's germline CDR1 is DFQATT and CDR2 SNEGSKA (reference sequence). The length of the CDR3 is 14 residues. The CDR3 loop reads CSASPWRGDGELFF. In nucleotides, the CDR3 is TGCAGTGCTAGTCCCTGGCGGGGAGACGGGGAGCTGTTTTTT.

This clonotype showed up many times. The rearrangement links TRBV12-3 or TRBV12-4 to TRBJ1-1, with a weak D call TRBD1 (6 bases). The CDR3 covers 12 residues. Trimming took off 2 bases at V and 8 bases at J, with 9 bases between the two ends. Here the CDR3 DNA reads TGTGCCAGCAGTTTATCCAGGGGCGAAGCTTTCTTT. Translation gives CASSLSRGEAFF.